This is a list of T cell receptor beta chains from one sample in a study of T cell repertoires in cytomegalovirus infection. TCRdb independently ran MiXCR on the reads; one entry per CDR3 protein. Among approximately 500,000 distinct CDR3 sequences listed, approximately 16% were seen once. The sequenced material came from CD8+ T cells from PBMCs. Receptors were obtained from a human donor in good health (CMV status not recorded). Some clones in this sample may be carry-over from other donors' samples. Each CDR3 is given with its conserved first and last residue. The D gene is left open where the match is weak. The size field is filled for only some rows; it gives once, few, many or a size class.

size: few
V: TRBV28
D: TRBD2
J: TRBJ2-3
DNA: TGTGCCAGCAGTGCCTTAGGGACCCGAACCCTTCTAGCGGGAGGTAACTCAGATACGCAGTATTTT
CDR3: CASSALGTRTLLAGGNSDTQYF

size: NA
V: TRBV19
D: NA
J: TRBJ2-6
DNA: TGTGCCAGTAGTATGGGGGGTAATGGGGCCAACGTCCTGACTTTC
CDR3: CASSMGGNGANVLTF

size: NA
V: TRBV12-3/TRBV12-4
D: TRBD1
J: TRBJ1-5
DNA: TGTGCCAGCTCCGCCCCCAAAGGGACAGATAGCAATCAGCCCCAGCATTTT
CDR3: CASSAPKGTDSNQPQHF

size: few
V: TRBV4-1
D: TRBD1
J: TRBJ1-1
DNA: TGCGCCAGCAGCCACCCCGGACAGGGGCGGACTGAAGCTTTCTTT
CDR3: CASSHPGQGRTEAFF

size: many
V: TRBV7-9
D: NA
J: TRBJ1-5
DNA: TGTGCCAGCAGCTCCGGCAATCAGCCCCAGCATTTT
CDR3: CASSSGNQPQHF

size: few
V: TRBV7-6
D: NA
J: TRBJ1-4
DNA: TGTGCCAGCAGCTCCCCCCGGATGGGCAGAGCGGTAGAAAAACTGTTTTTT
CDR3: CASSSPRMGRAVEKLFF

size: many
V: TRBV5-6
D: TRBD1
J: TRBJ1-1
DNA: TGTGCCAGCAGCCCCGACAGGGTTGGCACTGAAGCTTTCTTT
CDR3: CASSPDRVGTEAFF

size: few
V: TRBV4-1
D: TRBD2
J: TRBJ2-5
DNA: TGCGCCAGCAGCCAAGCGGGGGGGCCAGGAGAGACCCAGTACTTC
CDR3: CASSQAGGPGETQYF

size: NA
V: TRBV20-1
D: NA
J: TRBJ1-1
DNA: TGCAGTGCTATAATAAGGACCGTGAACAACCTGTTGAACACTGAAGCTTTCTTT
CDR3: CSAIIRTVNNLLNTEAFF

size: many
V: TRBV10-3
D: NA
J: TRBJ1-2
DNA: TGTGCCATCAGTGACCGCTTCACGGGGGCGGTTGATGGCTACACCTTC
CDR3: CAISDRFTGAVDGYTF

size: many
V: TRBV7-2
D: NA
J: TRBJ1-4
DNA: TGTGCCAGCAGCTTAATCCTGGGCCGACATGAAAAACTGTTTTTT
CDR3: CASSLILGRHEKLFF

size: many
V: TRBV25-1
D: NA
J: TRBJ2-7
DNA: TGTGCCAGCAGTGAACGGGACCTACATTCGGGAGAGCAGTACTTC
CDR3: CASSERDLHSGEQYF

size: few
V: TRBV10-3
D: NA
J: TRBJ2-2
DNA: TGTGCCATCAGTGAGACAGCCGCGAACACCGGGGAGCTGTTTTTT
CDR3: CAISETAANTGELFF

size: NA
V: TRBV7-9
D: NA
J: TRBJ1-2
DNA: TGTGCCAGCAGTTTAGGGTCGTCGGCGGAGGGCTACACCTTC
CDR3: CASSLGSSAEGYTF

size: many
V: TRBV7-9
D: TRBD1
J: TRBJ1-4
DNA: TGTGCCAGCAGCGCTCGGACAGGCGCTGCTAATGAAAAACTGTTTTTT
CDR3: CASSARTGAANEKLFF

size: many
V: TRBV4-1
D: NA
J: TRBJ2-7
DNA: TGCGCCAGCAGCCAAGGTGAGGGGACGGGCCGTGGCGAGCAGTACTTC
CDR3: CASSQGEGTGRGEQYF

size: many
V: TRBV12-3/TRBV12-4
D: NA
J: TRBJ1-1
DNA: TGTGCCAGCACCACTTTGAGGGGCAGGAACACTGAAGCTTTCTTT
CDR3: CASTTLRGRNTEAFF

size: many
V: TRBV7-2
D: TRBD2
J: TRBJ2-7
DNA: TGTGCCAGCAGCTTAGAAGCGGGGGGGGGGTACTACGAGCAGTACTTC
CDR3: CASSLEAGGGYYEQYF

size: NA
V: TRBV25-1
D: NA
J: TRBJ1-2
DNA: TGTGCCAGCAGTGAAGGCGGTTTCGGGGATGGCTACACCTTC
CDR3: CASSEGGFGDGYTF

size: NA
V: TRBV19
D: NA
J: TRBJ2-1
DNA: TGTGCCAGTAGTATAACGGTCCGCCCCAATGAGCAGTTCTTC
CDR3: CASSITVRPNEQFF

size: NA
V: TRBV20-1
D: NA
J: TRBJ1-2
DNA: TGCAGTAGCGGGGACGCTAACTATGGCTACACCTTC
CDR3: CSSGDANYGYTF

size: many
V: TRBV7-3
D: TRBD2
J: TRBJ2-3
DNA: TGTGCCAGCAGCTTAGCCTCTGCGGGAGGGGGAGATACGCAGTATTTT
CDR3: CASSLASAGGGDTQYF

size: many
V: TRBV19
D: TRBD1
J: TRBJ1-2
DNA: TGTGCCAGTAGGACAGGGGGCACTGGCTACACCTTC
CDR3: CASRTGGTGYTF

size: few
V: TRBV5-1
D: NA
J: TRBJ1-1
DNA: TGCGCCAGCTTCCGAGGGGCTGAAGCTTTCTTT
CDR3: CASFRGAEAFF

size: many
V: TRBV7-9
D: NA
J: TRBJ2-2
DNA: TGTGCCAGCAATAAGAACACCGGGGAGCTGTTTTTT
CDR3: CASNKNTGELFF

size: few
V: TRBV5-1
D: NA
J: TRBJ2-1
DNA: TGCGCCAGCAGCTTGAACCGGGACACCTACAATGAGCAGTTCTTC
CDR3: CASSLNRDTYNEQFF

size: NA
V: TRBV27
D: NA
J: TRBJ2-7
DNA: TGTGCCAGCAGCCCCACGGGGGCCCCAAACTACGAGCAGTACTTC
CDR3: CASSPTGAPNYEQYF

size: many
V: TRBV7-8
D: NA
J: TRBJ2-7
DNA: TGTGCCAGCAGCTCGTCCGGGACTGGGGCATGGGAGCAGTACTTC
CDR3: CASSSSGTGAWEQYF

size: few
V: TRBV7-9
D: NA
J: TRBJ1-1
DNA: TGTGCCAGCAGCCATCTCCGTGAAGCTGAAGCTTTCTTT
CDR3: CASSHLREAEAFF

size: few
V: TRBV6-6
D: NA
J: TRBJ1-5
DNA: TGTGCCACCTTTTCAGGAATCAATCAGCCCCAGCATTTT
CDR3: CATFSGINQPQHF

size: many
V: TRBV27
D: NA
J: TRBJ2-3
DNA: TGTGCCAGCAGTCTCCGACTAGTTCCTAGCACAGATACGCAGTATTTT
CDR3: CASSLRLVPSTDTQYF

size: many
V: TRBV7-9
D: TRBD2
J: TRBJ2-5
DNA: TGTGCCAGCAGCTCTGCTAGCGGGCAAGAGACCCAGTACTTC
CDR3: CASSSASGQETQYF

size: NA
V: TRBV27
D: TRBD1
J: TRBJ1-4
DNA: TGTGCCAGCAGTATGACAGGGGGGAAAAATGAAAAACTGTTTTTT
CDR3: CASSMTGGKNEKLFF

size: many
V: TRBV5-1
D: NA
J: TRBJ1-6
DNA: TGCGCCAGCAGCTCATACCGGACAGCTTATAATTCACCCCTCCACTTT
CDR3: CASSSYRTAYNSPLHF

size: few
V: TRBV12-5
D: NA
J: TRBJ2-2
DNA: TGTGCTAGTGGTTTCGGGAGGAACACCGGGGAGCTGTTTTTT
CDR3: CASGFGRNTGELFF

size: NA
V: TRBV15
D: NA
J: TRBJ1-2
DNA: TGTGCCACCAGCAGAGATAGGGGGGGCGCTTACTATGGCTACACCTTC
CDR3: CATSRDRGGAYYGYTF

size: few
V: TRBV6-5
D: NA
J: TRBJ1-2
DNA: NA
CDR3: CASSSSMVKDGYTF

size: NA
V: TRBV7-9
D: NA
J: TRBJ2-1
DNA: TGTGCCAGCAGCCCCATGGAGAGCAATGAGCAGTTCTTC
CDR3: CASSPMESNEQFF

size: many
V: TRBV7-9
D: NA
J: TRBJ2-1
DNA: TGTGCCAGCAGCTTAAGAGGGCCAAACTACAATGAGCAGTTCTTC
CDR3: CASSLRGPNYNEQFF

size: few
V: TRBV4-1
D: NA
J: TRBJ1-2
DNA: TGCGCCAGCAGCCCGAGTGGACGGTCACATGGCTACACCTTC
CDR3: CASSPSGRSHGYTF

size: many
V: TRBV4-1
D: TRBD2
J: TRBJ2-5
DNA: TGCGCCAGCAGCCAAGGAGGACTAGCGGGGCTACAAGAGACCCAGTACTTC
CDR3: CASSQGGLAGLQETQYF

size: many
V: TRBV12-3/TRBV12-4
D: TRBD2
J: TRBJ2-1
DNA: TGTGCCAGCAGTTTAGACGGGACTACCAATGAGCAGTTCTTC
CDR3: CASSLDGTTNEQFF

size: many
V: TRBV7-2
D: TRBD1
J: TRBJ2-7
DNA: TGTGCCAGCAGCTTGTGGGACAGCTCCTACGAGCAGTACTTC
CDR3: CASSLWDSSYEQYF

size: many
V: TRBV11-2
D: TRBD1
J: TRBJ1-1
DNA: TGTGCCAGCAGCTTCGTGAGACAGGGTCGGACTGAAGCTTTCTTT
CDR3: CASSFVRQGRTEAFF

size: few
V: TRBV5-1
D: NA
J: TRBJ2-5
DNA: TGCGCCAGCAGCTACTCACCCTCAATCGCCGACAGGACCGCGGAGACCCAGTACTTC
CDR3: CASSYSPSIADRTAETQYF

size: many
V: TRBV12-3/TRBV12-4
D: NA
J: TRBJ2-5
DNA: TGTGCCAGCAGTAGAAACCAAGAGACCCAGTACTTC
CDR3: CASSRNQETQYF

size: few
V: TRBV6-6
D: TRBD2
J: TRBJ2-2
DNA: TGTGCCAGCAGTCCCAGCGGGAGGGTCGGGGAGCTGTTTTTT
CDR3: CASSPSGRVGELFF

size: many
V: TRBV5-5
D: TRBD2
J: TRBJ2-2
DNA: TGTGCCAGCAGCGAAACGGGACTAGCCTTGGAGGGCGGGGAGCTGTTTTTT
CDR3: CASSETGLALEGGELFF

size: many
V: TRBV6-6
D: NA
J: TRBJ2-7
DNA: TGTGCCAGCAGTGGACAGCCCTACGAGCAGTACTTC
CDR3: CASSGQPYEQYF

size: NA
V: TRBV6-6
D: NA
J: TRBJ2-7
DNA: TGTGCCAGCAGTTCCGTAGCGTACTCCTACGTGCAGTACTTC
CDR3: CASSSVAYSYVQYF

size: many
V: TRBV19
D: TRBD1
J: TRBJ2-7
DNA: TGTGCCAGTAGTCCCTCGGACAGGGGCTCCTACGAGCAGTACTTC
CDR3: CASSPSDRGSYEQYF

size: few
V: TRBV3-1
D: NA
J: TRBJ2-2
DNA: TGTGCCAGCAGCCAATTGACGGACCCCAGGGACACCGGGGAGCTGTTTTTT
CDR3: CASSQLTDPRDTGELFF

size: many
V: TRBV7-6
D: TRBD1
J: TRBJ2-1
DNA: TGTGCCAGCAGCCGACCGACGGGGGACAGGGCGGCCAATGAGCAGTTCTTC
CDR3: CASSRPTGDRAANEQFF

size: NA
V: TRBV7-3
D: TRBD1
J: TRBJ2-3
DNA: TGTGCCAGCAGCTCCTACAGGGGTAAAAGCACAGATACGCAGTATTTT
CDR3: CASSSYRGKSTDTQYF

size: few
V: TRBV4-2
D: NA
J: TRBJ2-1
DNA: TGTGCCAGCAGCCAAGATTTGTCAGGGTCCAATGAGCAGTTCTTC
CDR3: CASSQDLSGSNEQFF